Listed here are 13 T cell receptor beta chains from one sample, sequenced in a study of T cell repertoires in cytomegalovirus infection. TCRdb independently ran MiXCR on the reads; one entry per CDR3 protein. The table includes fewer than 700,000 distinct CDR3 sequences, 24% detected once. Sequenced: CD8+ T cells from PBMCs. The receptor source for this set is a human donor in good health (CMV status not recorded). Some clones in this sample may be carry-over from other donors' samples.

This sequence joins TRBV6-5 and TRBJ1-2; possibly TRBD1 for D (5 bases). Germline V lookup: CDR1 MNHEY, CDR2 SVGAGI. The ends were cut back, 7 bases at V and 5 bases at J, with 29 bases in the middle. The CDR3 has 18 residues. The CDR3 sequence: CASTHRGGYYSSLYGYTF. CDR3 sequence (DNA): TGTGCCAGCACCCATCGGGGCGGCTACTACAGCAGTTTGTATGGCTACACCTTC.

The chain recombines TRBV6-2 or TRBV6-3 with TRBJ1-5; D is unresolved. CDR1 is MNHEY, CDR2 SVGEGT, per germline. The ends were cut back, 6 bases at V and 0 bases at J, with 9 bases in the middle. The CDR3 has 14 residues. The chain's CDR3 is CASSDVYSNQPQHF. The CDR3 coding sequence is TGTGCCAGCAGCGATGTATATAGCAATCAGCCCCAGCATTTT.

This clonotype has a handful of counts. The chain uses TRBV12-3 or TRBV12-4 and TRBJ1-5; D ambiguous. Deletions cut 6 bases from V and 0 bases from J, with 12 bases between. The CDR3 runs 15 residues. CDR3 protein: CASSTTDYSNQPQHF. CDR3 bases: TGTGCCAGCAGCACAACAGATTATAGCAATCAGCCCCAGCATTTT.

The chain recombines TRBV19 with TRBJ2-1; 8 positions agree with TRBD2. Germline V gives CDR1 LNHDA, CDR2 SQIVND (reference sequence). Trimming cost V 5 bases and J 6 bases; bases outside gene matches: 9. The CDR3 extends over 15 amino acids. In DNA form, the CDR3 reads TGTGCCAGTAGTCAGGGGTCTAGCGGGCGCAATGAGCAGTTCTTC. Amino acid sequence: CASSQGSSGRNEQFF.

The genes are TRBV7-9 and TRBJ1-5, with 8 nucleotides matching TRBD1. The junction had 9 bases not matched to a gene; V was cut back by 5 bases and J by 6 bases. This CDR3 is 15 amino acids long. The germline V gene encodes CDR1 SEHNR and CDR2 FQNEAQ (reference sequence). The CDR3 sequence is CASSQSGGSGQPQHF. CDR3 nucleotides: TGTGCCAGCAGCCAGTCAGGGGGCTCGGGTCAGCCCCAGCATTTT.

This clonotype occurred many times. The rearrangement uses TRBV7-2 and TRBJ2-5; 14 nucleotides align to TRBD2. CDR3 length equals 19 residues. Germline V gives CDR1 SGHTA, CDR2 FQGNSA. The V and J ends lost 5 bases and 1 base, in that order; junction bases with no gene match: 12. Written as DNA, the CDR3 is TGTGCCAGCAGCGCGGATCCGGGACTAGCGGGAGCCCTCCAAGAGACCCAGTACTTC. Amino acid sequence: CASSADPGLAGALQETQYF.

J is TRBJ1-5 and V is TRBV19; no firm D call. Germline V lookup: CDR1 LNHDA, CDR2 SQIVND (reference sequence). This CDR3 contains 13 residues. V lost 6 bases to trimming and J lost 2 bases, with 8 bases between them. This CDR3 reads CASRRFGNQPQHF. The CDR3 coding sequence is TGTGCCAGTAGACGATTTGGCAATCAGCCCCAGCATTTT.

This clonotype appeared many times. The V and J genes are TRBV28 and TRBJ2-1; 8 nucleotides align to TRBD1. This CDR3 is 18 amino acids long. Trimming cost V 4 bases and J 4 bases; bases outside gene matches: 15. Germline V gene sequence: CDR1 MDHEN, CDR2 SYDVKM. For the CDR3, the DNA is TGTGCCAGCAGTTGGGAATATATTCAGGGGGCCCCTTACAATGAGCAGTTCTTC. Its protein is CASSWEYIQGAPYNEQFF.

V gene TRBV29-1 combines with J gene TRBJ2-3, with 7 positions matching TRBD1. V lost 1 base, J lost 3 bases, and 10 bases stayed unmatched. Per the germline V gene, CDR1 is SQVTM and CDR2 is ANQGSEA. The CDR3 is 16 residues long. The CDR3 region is CSVEAPGTAFTDTQYF. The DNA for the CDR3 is TGCAGCGTTGAAGCCCCGGGGACAGCATTTACAGATACGCAGTATTTT.

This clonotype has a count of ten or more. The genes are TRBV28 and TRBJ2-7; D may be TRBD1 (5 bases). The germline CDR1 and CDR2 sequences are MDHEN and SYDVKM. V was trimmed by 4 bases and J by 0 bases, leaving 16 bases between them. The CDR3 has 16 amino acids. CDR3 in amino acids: CASSSRWGQSSYEQYV. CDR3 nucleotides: TGTGCCAGCAGTTCCCGATGGGGCCAAAGCTCCTACGAGCAGTACGTC.

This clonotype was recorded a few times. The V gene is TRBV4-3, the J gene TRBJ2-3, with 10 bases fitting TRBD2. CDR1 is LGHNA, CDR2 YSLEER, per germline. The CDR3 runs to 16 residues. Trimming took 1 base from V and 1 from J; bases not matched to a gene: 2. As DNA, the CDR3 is TGCGCCAGCAGCCAAGCTCTAGCGGGGGGCACAGATACGCAGTATTTT. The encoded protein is CASSQALAGGTDTQYF.

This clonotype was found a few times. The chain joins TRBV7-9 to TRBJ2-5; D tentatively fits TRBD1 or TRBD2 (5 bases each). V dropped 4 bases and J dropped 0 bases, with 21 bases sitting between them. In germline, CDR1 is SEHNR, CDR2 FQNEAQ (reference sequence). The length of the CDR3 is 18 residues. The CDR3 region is CASSSGPRAPMYQETQYF. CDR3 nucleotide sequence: TGTGCCAGCAGCTCGGGGCCCAGGGCCCCGATGTACCAAGAGACCCAGTACTTC.

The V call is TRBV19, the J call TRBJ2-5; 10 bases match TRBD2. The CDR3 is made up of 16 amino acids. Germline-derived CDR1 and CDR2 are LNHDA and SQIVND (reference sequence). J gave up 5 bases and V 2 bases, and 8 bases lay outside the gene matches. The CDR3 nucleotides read TGTGCCAGTAGTATAACGAGCGGGGGGGTGGCCGAGACCCAGTACTTC. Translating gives CASSITSGGVAETQYF.